The 29 T cell receptor beta chains in this list originate from one sample, sequenced in a study of naive and memory T cell subsets. Study-wide findings and caveats: Especially in CD8 cells, naive repertoires contained a few larger clonotypes, possibly CD45RA-re-expressing memory cells.

The antigens these receptors bind are not known. Both TRBC1 and TRBC2 were covered by a beta constant-region primer of two equimolar oligonucleotides. Nested alpha and beta constant-region primers with the SP2 primer drove four PCR rounds on ligated cDNA. TCRdb redid the calling of the UMI-ligation and nested PCR reads with MiXCR, one entry per CDR3 protein. The data show under 150,000 distinct CDR3 sequences, around 21% seen once. Input material: naive CD8+ T cells from blood. These receptors were obtained from a human donor in good health.

This clonotype was counted only a few times. This rearrangement joins TRBV29-1 to TRBJ2-2, with 8 bases matching TRBD2. The length of the CDR3 is 14 residues. Germline values: CDR1 SQVTM, CDR2 ANQGSEA. The V gene end was trimmed by 6 bases and the J gene end by 6 bases; junction bases not matched to a gene: 9. The CDR3 loop is CSVPSGRVPGELFF. CDR3 bases: TGCAGCGTCCCTAGCGGGCGGGTTCCCGGGGAGCTGTTTTTT.

V and J are TRBV11-2 and TRBJ2-7; D is possibly TRBD2 (6 bases). This CDR3 is built from 15 residues. Trimming left V 5 bases short and J 3 bases short, with 17 bases between. Germline assignment: CDR1 SGHAT and CDR2 FQNNGV. DNA for the CDR3: TGTGCCAGCAGCGCCTGGGGGGAGAAATTCTACGAGCAGTACTTC. Encoded protein: CASSAWGEKFYEQYF.

This sequence joins TRBV10-3 and TRBJ1-6; D remains ambiguous. The CDR3 length is 14 residues. Per the germline V gene, CDR1 is ENHRY and CDR2 is SYGVKD. Trimming removed 11 bases at V and 0 bases at J, with 11 bases between. The CDR3 here is CASLGSSYNSPLHF. CDR3 sequence (DNA): TGTGCCTCACTAGGGAGCTCCTATAATTCACCCCTCCACTTT.

The table lists this clonotype with a few counts. The rearrangement joins TRBV29-1 to TRBJ1-2; 8 bases fit TRBD1. The CDR3 is 15 residues long. V dropped 1 base and J dropped 6; count of bases not matched to a gene: 10. The V gene's germline CDR1 is SQVTM and CDR2 ANQGSEA. The CDR3 DNA sequence: TGCAGCGTTGAAGCCCCTCTGGGACAGGTGCATGGCTACACCTTC. It encodes CSVEAPLGQVHGYTF.

This chain connects TRBV20-1 to TRBJ2-3; a weak D match, TRBD2 (6 bases). The CDR3 totals 14 residues. The ends were cut back, 0 bases at V and 2 bases at J, with 9 bases in the middle. Germline V gene sequence: CDR1 DFQATT, CDR2 SNEGSKA (reference sequence). CDR3 region: CSARDGGNTDTQYF. The CDR3, as DNA: TGCAGTGCTAGAGACGGGGGTAACACAGATACGCAGTATTTT.

The V call is TRBV28, the J call TRBJ1-1; D gene ambiguous. Trimming removed 7 bases at V and 2 bases at J, with 5 bases between. This CDR3 has 11 residues. Germline CDR1 and CDR2: MDHEN and SYDVKM. The DNA of the CDR3 is TGTGCCAGCATGATAAACACTGAAGCTTTCTTT. Translation gives CASMINTEAFF.

This clonotype was observed a handful of times. V gene TRBV7-6 combines with J gene TRBJ1-6; D gene ambiguous. The CDR3 runs to 14 residues. Trimming took off 5 bases at V and 10 bases at J, with 15 bases between the two ends. Germline V gene lookup returns CDR1 SGHVS and CDR2 FNYEAQ. CDR3 residues: CASSPLGSDSPLHF. In DNA, the CDR3 is TGTGCCAGCAGCCCCTTAGGGTCAGACTCACCCCTCCACTTT.

The chain joins TRBV12-3 or TRBV12-4 to TRBJ2-3; D gene ambiguous. CDR3 length: 15 residues. The germline V and J ends were trimmed by 5 bases and 3 bases, with 15 bases remaining between them. CDR3 protein: CASSTPTEQTDTQYF. The CDR3 DNA reads TGTGCCAGCAGTACGCCAACCGAGCAAACAGATACGCAGTATTTT.

The CDR3 reads CASSGGLAGLYTGELFF. CDR3 coding DNA: TGCGCCAGCAGTGGGGGACTAGCGGGGTTATACACCGGGGAGCTGTTTTTT. V gene TRBV4-1 combines with J gene TRBJ2-2; 13 bases are a match to TRBD2. There are 17 residues in the CDR3. Germline V gene lookup returns CDR1 MGHRA and CDR2 YSYEKL. J lost 3 bases, V lost 6 bases, and 7 bases had no gene match.

This clonotype was counted between two and nine times. The chain couples TRBV6-1 to TRBJ2-3; weak D call: TRBD1 (5 bases). The V end lost 2 bases, the J end lost 4 bases, and 13 bases lay between the germline ends. Germline V gene data show CDR1 as MNHNS and CDR2 as SASEGT. The CDR3 extends over 15 amino acids. CDR3 nucleotide sequence: TGTGCCAGCAGTGAATTGGCCAGGGTGGCAGATACGCAGTATTTT. This encodes CASSELARVADTQYF.

In this sample, this clonotype turned up many times. This chain joins TRBV4-1 and TRBJ2-5; 8 bases are a match to TRBD1. The CDR3 extends over 14 amino acids. The germline gives CDR1 MGHRA, CDR2 YSYEKL. With V trimmed by 3 bases and J by 5 bases, 5 bases remained unmatched. The CDR3 is CASSQAGGWETQYF. CDR3 nucleotide sequence: TGCGCCAGCAGCCAGGCAGGGGGCTGGGAGACCCAGTACTTC.

The CDR3 is CASSYRRRGVLEPQHF. CDR3 DNA: TGTGCCAGCAGTTACCGACGGAGGGGGGTGCTTGAGCCCCAGCATTTT. The V gene is TRBV6-2 or TRBV6-3, the J gene TRBJ1-5; D possibly corresponds to TRBD1 (6 bases). The CDR3 has 16 amino acids. The V gene's germline CDR1 is MNHEY and CDR2 SVGEGT. The V gene lost 2 bases and the J gene lost 8 bases, with 19 bases spanning the gap.

The chain has TRBV10-2 and TRBJ2-1; D uncertain. Trimming left V 3 bases short and J 7 bases short, with 4 bases between. The CDR3 is made up of 11 amino acids. Looked up from germline, CDR1 is WSHSY and CDR2 is SAAADI. The CDR3 DNA reads TGCGCCAGCAGTGATTGGAATGAGCAGTTCTTC. This translates into CASSDWNEQFF.

This clonotype was found a few times. This chain joins TRBV29-1 and TRBJ2-7; a possible D gene is TRBD2 (6 bases). V lost 3 bases to trimming and J lost 2 bases, with 8 bases between them. The CDR3 runs to 12 residues. The germline gives CDR1 SQVTM, CDR2 ANQGSEA. Here the CDR3 reads CSVDSGPYEQYF. The CDR3 nucleotides read TGCAGCGTTGATAGCGGACCCTACGAGCAGTACTTC.

The chain links TRBV6-6 to TRBJ2-1, with TRBD1 matching 8 bases. This CDR3 is built from 16 residues. V was clipped by 3 bases and J by 1 base; unmatched bases: 5. Germline V lookup: CDR1 MNHNY, CDR2 SVGAGI (reference sequence). This CDR3 is CASSYLQGGSYNEQFF. The CDR3 bases are TGTGCCAGCAGTTATTTACAGGGGGGATCCTACAATGAGCAGTTCTTC.

The sample holds a few counts of this clonotype. The V gene is TRBV4-1, the J gene TRBJ2-7; TRBD1 might be the D (6 bases). The CDR3 is made up of 16 amino acids. CDR1 MGHRA and CDR2 YSYEKL come from the germline V gene. V was pared by 1 base and J by 3 bases, with 16 bases between. CDR3 DNA sequence: TGCGCCAGCAGCCAAGGGGACACCGGAAAAGTCTACGAGCAGTACTTC. Protein: CASSQGDTGKVYEQYF.

The chain carries TRBV20-1 and TRBJ1-1; D is unclear. The CDR3 is made up of 15 amino acids. V gave up 5 bases and J gave up 7 bases, with 23 bases separating them. Germline V gene sequence: CDR1 DFQATT, CDR2 SNEGSKA (reference sequence). The CDR3 here is CSAPQSGPYLDEAFF. In DNA, the CDR3 is TGCAGTGCTCCCCAAAGTGGCCCTTATTTGGATGAAGCTTTCTTT.

The chain uses TRBV28 and TRBJ2-7; D unresolved. The CDR3 length is 14 residues. From germline, CDR1 is MDHEN and CDR2 SYDVKM. The ends were cut back, 4 bases at V and 6 bases at J, with 16 bases in the middle. The CDR3 sequence is CASSSSRVLGEQYF. The CDR3 DNA reads TGTGCCAGCAGTTCGTCCCGAGTCCTCGGCGAGCAGTACTTC. The full variable domain, in which reference TRBV28 and TRBJ2-7 provide the parts outside the CDR3, is DVKVTQSSRYLVKRTGEKVFLECVQDMDHENMFWYRQDPGLGLRLIYFSYDVKMKEKGDIPEGYSVSREKKERFSLILESASTNQTSMYLCASSSSRVLGEQYFGPGTRLTVT.

The gene calls are TRBV6-6 and TRBJ1-6; D remains unclear. The CDR3 extends over 12 amino acids. Germline-derived CDR1 and CDR2 are MNHNY and SVGAGI (reference sequence). V lost 8 bases and J lost 8, with 10 bases in between. This CDR3 is CASDPGDSPLHF. In DNA, the CDR3 is TGTGCCAGCGATCCGGGAGATTCACCCCTCCACTTT.

The gene calls are TRBV7-9 and TRBJ2-7; no definite D call. This CDR3 is built from 13 residues. Germline V gene data show CDR1 as SEHNR and CDR2 as FQNEAQ (reference sequence). V was pared by 6 bases and J by 0 bases, with 9 bases between. The chain's CDR3 is CASRELNSYEQYF. The CDR3 DNA reads TGTGCCAGCAGGGAATTGAACTCCTACGAGCAGTACTTC.

This clonotype turned up a few times. The rearrangement uses TRBV27 and TRBJ2-2; unclear D gene. Per germline, CDR1 MNHEY and CDR2 SMNVEV (reference sequence). The CDR3 is 13 residues long. V was cut by 4 bases and J by 5 bases, with 8 bases left in between. The chain's CDR3 is CASSSRTTGELFF. CDR3 sequence (DNA): TGTGCCAGCAGTTCGCGTACTACCGGGGAGCTGTTTTTT.

V gene TRBV18 combines with J gene TRBJ1-5; the D is unclear. The germline V and J ends were trimmed by 3 bases and 1 base, with 13 bases remaining between them. CDR1 is KGHSH, CDR2 LQKENI, per germline. The CDR3 totals 16 residues. This chain's CDR3 is CASSPREMGSNQPQHF. In DNA, the CDR3 is TGTGCCAGCTCACCTCGCGAAATGGGGAGCAATCAGCCCCAGCATTTT.

This sequence joins TRBV10-3 and TRBJ2-7, with no clear D. V lost 0 bases and J lost 4, with 7 bases in between. The CDR3 has 13 amino acids. Germline assignment: CDR1 ENHRY and CDR2 SYGVKD. CDR3 in DNA: TGTGCCATCAGTGAGTCCCAGAGATACGAGCAGTACTTC. This sequence encodes CAISESQRYEQYF.

This clonotype was observed a few times. The rearrangement uses TRBV29-1 and TRBJ1-3, with D perhaps TRBD1 (6 bases). Trimming shortened V by 5 bases and J by 7 bases, and 12 bases separated the two germline ends. Germline V lookup: CDR1 SQVTM, CDR2 ANQGSEA. The CDR3 is 12 residues long. The CDR3 sequence: CSVITGRNTIYF. The CDR3 bases are TGCAGCGTTATTACAGGGCGTAACACCATATATTTT.

This clonotype showed up just a few times. The V and J genes are TRBV9 and TRBJ2-3, with TRBD2 as a possible D gene (6 bases). Trimming stripped 3 bases from V and 4 bases from J, with 6 bases between. Germline V gives CDR1 SGDLS, CDR2 YYNGEE. This CDR3 spans 12 amino acids. The CDR3 spells CASSGDSDTQYF. CDR3 sequence (DNA): TGTGCCAGCAGCGGGGACTCAGATACGCAGTATTTT. The full variable domain, its missing parts supplied by reference TRBV9 and TRBJ2-3, is DSGVTQTPKHLITATGQRVTLRCSPRSGDLSVYWYQQSLDQGLQFLIQYYNGEERAKGNILERFSAQQFPDLHSELNLSSLELGDSALYFCASSGDSDTQYFGPGTRLTVL.

The chain couples TRBV29-1 to TRBJ2-7; 7 bases fit TRBD2. The junction had 7 bases not matched to a gene; V was cut back by 3 bases and J by 2 bases. The V gene's germline CDR1 is SQVTM and CDR2 ANQGSEA. CDR3 length: 14 residues. The chain's CDR3 is CSVDSSGETYEQYF. Written as DNA, the CDR3 is TGCAGCGTTGACTCTAGCGGTGAAACCTACGAGCAGTACTTC.

The rearrangement joins TRBV9 to TRBJ1-5; TRBD1 agrees at 9 bases. The CDR3 sequence is 17 residues long. J was trimmed by 6 bases and V by 3 bases; bases with no gene match: 13. CDR1 and CDR2 (germline): SGDLS, YYNGEE. CDR3 region: CASSAGTGMGSFQPQHF. In DNA, the CDR3 is TGTGCCAGCAGCGCAGGGACAGGGATGGGTTCATTTCAGCCCCAGCATTTT.

This clonotype showed up just a few times. The chain has TRBV7-9 and TRBJ1-1, with unresolved D. CDR3 length: 13 residues. CDR1 is SEHNR and CDR2 is FQNEAQ in the germline V gene (reference sequence). Trimming cost V 6 bases and J 0 bases, with 8 bases left between them. The CDR3 protein is CASSRSMNTEAFF. The CDR3 DNA reads TGTGCCAGCAGTCGGTCCATGAACACTGAAGCTTTCTTT.

The CDR3 here is CASSSADRAEAFF. As DNA, the CDR3 is TGTGCCAGCAGTTCCGCTGACAGGGCCGAAGCTTTCTTT. This sequence joins TRBV27 and TRBJ1-1; 7 bases line up with TRBD1. The germline gives CDR1 MNHEY, CDR2 SMNVEV (reference sequence). Trimming removed 4 bases from V and 8 bases from J; junction bases left unmatched: 7. The CDR3 extends over 13 amino acids.